These T cell receptor beta chains were read from a single sample in a study of T-cell reconstitution after alpha-beta-depleted transplantation in children. Each CDR3 protein gets one entry after TCRdb re-called the PCR reads with MiXCR. The table records some 300,000 distinct CDR3 sequences, about 7.3% of them present only once. The sample consisted of peripheral blood, taken 360 days after TCRalphabeta/CD19-depleted stem cell transplant. The receptors derive from a female patient aged 2-15 years who had a stem cell transplant for Fanconi anemia, so the T cells may come from the graft donor. Both conserved end residues are part of each CDR3. D genes are given only for firm matches. For some rows the clone size is stated as once, few or many, or as a class when expanded; others skip it.

V: TRBV20-1; D: TRBD2; size: many; J: TRBJ2-3; CDR3: CSANIGTSRFTDTQYF; DNA: TGCAGTGCCAACATAGGGACTAGCAGATTCACAGATACGCAGTATTTT
V: TRBV16; D: .; size: few; J: TRBJ2-5; CDR3: CASSRAPQETQYF; DNA: TGTGCCAGCAGCCGGGCACCCCAAGAGACCCAGTACTTC
V: TRBV4-2; D: .; size: many; J: TRBJ2-7; CDR3: CASSHSQGKLYEQYF; DNA: TGTGCCAGCAGCCATTCACAGGGAAAGCTATACGAGCAGTACTTC
V: TRBV29-1; D: TRBD2; size: many; J: TRBJ2-2; CDR3: CSATLAGGLLTGELFF; DNA: TGCAGCGCAACACTAGCGGGGGGCCTTTTGACCGGGGAGCTGTTTTTT
V: TRBV3-1; D: TRBD2; size: many; J: TRBJ2-7; CDR3: CASSQGLATAYEQYF; DNA: TGTGCCAGCAGCCAAGGACTAGCGACAGCCTACGAGCAGTACTTC
V: TRBV11-3; D: .; size: few; J: TRBJ2-4; CDR3: CASSLVNGVAKNIQYF; DNA: TGTGCCAGCAGCTTAGTTAACGGGGTAGCCAAAAACATTCAGTACTTC
V: TRBV7-9; D: .; size: .; J: TRBJ2-5; CDR3: CASSLGVQGQETQYF; DNA: TGTGCCAGCAGCTTAGGGGTTCAGGGGCAAGAGACCCAGTACTTC
V: TRBV6-6; D: .; size: many; J: TRBJ1-1; CDR3: CASSPTLNTEAFF; DNA: TGTGCCAGCAGCCCTACACTGAACACTGAAGCTTTCTTT
V: TRBV11-2; D: TRBD1; size: many; J: TRBJ2-2; CDR3: CASSLQGAYTGELFF; DNA: TGTGCCAGCAGCTTACAGGGGGCGTACACCGGGGAGCTGTTTTTT
V: TRBV20-1; D: TRBD2; size: many; J: TRBJ2-3; CDR3: CSTGLAGGREVTDTQYF; DNA: TGCAGCACGGGACTAGCGGGGGGGCGGGAGGTCACAGATACGCAGTATTTT
V: TRBV12-3/TRBV12-4; D: .; size: many; J: TRBJ1-1; CDR3: CASSRGNLNTEAFF; DNA: TGTGCCAGCAGTCGCGGGAATTTGAACACTGAAGCTTTCTTT
V: TRBV29-1; D: .; size: many; J: TRBJ2-7; CDR3: CSVPRPPAALNVSGGHSYEQYF; DNA: .
V: TRBV9; D: .; size: many; J: TRBJ1-1; CDR3: CASSAPGRNTEAFF; DNA: TGTGCCAGCAGCGCGCCGGGACGGAACACTGAAGCTTTCTTT
V: TRBV18; D: .; size: few; J: TRBJ1-1; CDR3: CASSPLPTGTEAFF; DNA: TGTGCCAGCTCACCACTGCCGACTGGCACTGAAGCTTTCTTT
V: TRBV7-9; D: TRBD1; size: few; J: TRBJ2-5; CDR3: CASSLRTGGQETQYF; DNA: TGTGCCAGCAGCTTAAGGACAGGGGGTCAAGAGACCCAGTACTTC
V: TRBV20-1; D: TRBD2; size: .; J: TRBJ2-5; CDR3: CSASPPPGGGGF; DNA: TGCAGTGCTAGCCCTCCTCCGGGCGGGGGAGGCTTC
V: TRBV14; D: TRBD1; size: many; J: TRBJ2-1; CDR3: CASSQTEQGVAYNEQFF; DNA: TGTGCCAGCAGCCAAACCGAACAGGGGGTAGCTTACAATGAGCAGTTCTTC
V: TRBV7-6; D: TRBD1; size: many; J: TRBJ1-2; CDR3: CASSRDRVGYGYTF; DNA: TGTGCCAGCAGTCGGGACAGGGTTGGCTATGGCTACACCTTC
V: TRBV29-1; D: .; size: few; J: TRBJ1-2; CDR3: CSVTLTGIHGYTF; DNA: TGCAGCGTGACCTTAACAGGAATCCATGGCTACACCTTC
V: TRBV7-2; D: TRBD1; size: many; J: TRBJ1-5; CDR3: CASSLAADRGREPQHF; DNA: TGTGCCAGCAGCTTAGCCGCAGACAGGGGAAGGGAGCCCCAGCATTTT
V: TRBV9; D: .; size: many; J: TRBJ2-7; CDR3: CASSPEGQARPYEQYF; DNA: TGTGCCAGCAGCCCAGAGGGCCAGGCCCGGCCTTACGAGCAGTACTTC
V: TRBV5-1; D: .; size: many; J: TRBJ2-1; CDR3: CASSSGAEYNEQFF; DNA: TGCGCCAGCAGCTCGGGAGCGGAATACAATGAGCAGTTCTTC
V: TRBV20-1; D: TRBD1; size: many; J: TRBJ2-1; CDR3: CSARGQFSSYNEQFF; DNA: TGCAGTGCTAGGGGACAGTTTAGCTCCTACAATGAGCAGTTCTTC
V: TRBV9; D: TRBD1; size: many; J: TRBJ2-7; CDR3: CASSVAATGGPYEQYF; DNA: TGTGCCAGCAGCGTAGCGGCCACAGGGGGCCCCTACGAGCAGTACTTC
V: TRBV7-3; D: .; size: many; J: TRBJ2-1; CDR3: CASSNKALRLEQFF; DNA: TGTGCCAGCAGCAATAAGGCTTTACGGCTAGAGCAGTTCTTC
V: TRBV6-2/TRBV6-3; D: .; size: many; J: TRBJ2-1; CDR3: CASSYAGLRLDEQFF; DNA: TGTGCCAGCAGTTACGCCGGACTAAGACTCGATGAGCAGTTCTTC
V: TRBV2; D: .; size: few; J: TRBJ2-1; CDR3: CASSPSPAHMHNEQFF; DNA: TGTGCCAGCAGCCCCAGCCCAGCCCATATGCACAATGAGCAGTTCTTC
V: TRBV30; D: TRBD2; size: .; J: TRBJ2-1; CDR3: CAWSTGTSDGDEQFF; DNA: TGTGCCTGGTCCACCGGGACTAGCGATGGGGATGAGCAGTTCTTC
V: TRBV12-5; D: .; size: .; J: TRBJ1-5; CDR3: CASCQAGTPNQPQHF; DNA: TGTGCCTCCTGCCAAGCCGGGACACCTAATCAGCCCCAGCATTTT
V: TRBV18; D: TRBD1; size: .; J: TRBJ2-7; CDR3: CASSPLAGTGPTSSYEQYF; DNA: TGTGCCAGCTCACCACTGGCGGGGACAGGACCCACGTCCTCCTACGAGCAGTACTTC
V: TRBV7-9; D: .; size: .; J: TRBJ2-7; CDR3: CASSLDVGYEQYF; DNA: TGTGCCAGCAGCTTAGATGTGGGTTACGAGCAGTACTTC
V: TRBV12-3/TRBV12-4; D: TRBD2; size: .; J: TRBJ2-1; CDR3: CASSLAGLAGGGAEQFF; DNA: TGTGCCAGCAGTTTAGCAGGACTAGCGGGAGGCGGGGCTGAGCAGTTCTTC
V: TRBV18; D: TRBD1; size: few; J: TRBJ2-7; CDR3: CASSPGRGTGGREQYF; DNA: TGTGCCAGCTCACCGGGTAGGGGGACAGGGGGCCGCGAGCAGTACTTC
V: TRBV5-1; D: .; size: many; J: TRBJ2-5; CDR3: CASSLEVLETQYF; DNA: TGCGCCAGCAGCTTGGAGGTCTTAGAGACCCAGTACTTC
V: TRBV20-1; D: TRBD1; size: many; J: TRBJ1-4; CDR3: CSASGGAGEKLFF; DNA: TGCAGTGCTTCAGGGGGCGCGGGTGAAAAACTGTTTTTT
V: TRBV20-1; D: .; size: many; J: TRBJ2-2; CDR3: CSAIPLQGWAGELFF; DNA: TGCAGTGCTATCCCCCTACAGGGTTGGGCCGGGGAGCTGTTTTTT
V: TRBV7-2; D: .; size: .; J: TRBJ2-1; CDR3: CASSLWGPGVGLNEQFF; DNA: TGTGCCAGCAGCTTATGGGGTCCGGGGGTGGGTCTCAATGAGCAGTTCTTC
V: TRBV30; D: .; size: few; J: TRBJ2-6; CDR3: CAWSPGANVLTF; DNA: TGTGCCTGGTCGCCTGGGGCCAACGTCCTGACTTTC
V: TRBV25-1; D: .; size: many; J: TRBJ2-1; CDR3: CASSGALGDEQFF; DNA: TGTGCCAGCAGTGGGGCTCTTGGCGATGAGCAGTTCTTC
V: TRBV29-1; D: .; size: many; J: TRBJ2-7; CDR3: CSVGGGLYEQYF; DNA: TGCAGCGTTGGAGGGGGTTTGTACGAGCAGTACTTC
V: TRBV6-1; D: .; size: few; J: TRBJ2-7; CDR3: CASSNDPGAVYEQYF; DNA: TGTGCCAGCTCTAACGACCCGGGGGCTGTCTACGAGCAGTACTTC
V: TRBV7-3; D: .; size: .; J: TRBJ2-2; CDR3: CASSPGAGYGELFF; DNA: TGTGCCAGCAGCCCGGGGGCCGGGTACGGGGAGCTGTTTTTT
V: TRBV20-1; D: .; size: many; J: TRBJ2-1; CDR3: CSARVPLTDNEQFF; DNA: TGCAGTGCTAGAGTGCCGCTGACCGACAATGAGCAGTTCTTC